These T cell receptor beta chains were read from a single sample in a study of cytomegalovirus exposure and HLA in healthy donors. Method: immunoSEQ multiplex PCR; TCRdb's copy keeps in-frame clones and lacks some. This sample yields about 140,000 clones, of which roughly 76% are seen a single time; 1% to 1.5% belongs to the top ten. Sequenced sample: PBMCs. The receptors come from a woman aged 40 to 49 in good health and CMV-seronegative. Each CDR3 is given with its conserved first and last residue. Fields, in order: D gene, clone size, J gene, V gene, CDR3 protein, CDR3 DNA. D genes are given only for firm matches. Size is omitted from some rows. Given values are once, few, many or a class for expanded clones.

d_gene: TRBD1
abundance: -
j_gene: TRBJ1-4
v_gene: TRBV5-4
CDR3aa: CASSPEQGSNEKLFF
CDR3nt: TGTGCCAGCAGCCCCGAACAGGGGAGCAATGAAAAACTGTTTTTT

d_gene: -
abundance: few
j_gene: TRBJ1-1
v_gene: TRBV27
CDR3aa: CASSWGVNTEAFF
CDR3nt: TGTGCCAGCAGTTGGGGAGTGAACACTGAAGCTTTCTTT

d_gene: -
abundance: -
j_gene: TRBJ1-3
v_gene: TRBV2
CDR3aa: CASSGSGSPGNTIYF
CDR3nt: TGTGCCAGCAGCGGTTCGGGGTCCCCTGGAAACACCATATATTTT

d_gene: TRBD1
abundance: -
j_gene: TRBJ2-1
v_gene: TRBV7-2
CDR3aa: CASSLGQGSYNEQFF
CDR3nt: TGTGCCAGCAGCTTAGGACAGGGCTCCTACAATGAGCAGTTCTTC

d_gene: -
abundance: -
j_gene: TRBJ2-5
v_gene: TRBV15
CDR3aa: CATSARTGQETQYF
CDR3nt: TGTGCCACCAGCGCCCGTACAGGACAAGAGACCCAGTACTTC

d_gene: TRBD1
abundance: -
j_gene: TRBJ2-1
v_gene: TRBV10-3
CDR3aa: CATSTHYRGSSYNEQFF
CDR3nt: TGTGCCACCTCTACTCATTACAGGGGAAGCTCCTACAATGAGCAGTTCTTC

d_gene: -
abundance: -
j_gene: TRBJ2-3
v_gene: TRBV7-2
CDR3aa: CASSLGDKGNTQYF
CDR3nt: TGTGCCAGCAGCTTGGGCGACAAGGGGAATACGCAGTATTTT

d_gene: -
abundance: -
j_gene: TRBJ2-7
v_gene: TRBV21-1
CDR3aa: CASSKFGRAGHTYEQYF
CDR3nt: TGTGCCAGCAGCAAATTTGGTCGAGCGGGACACACCTACGAGCAGTACTTC

d_gene: -
abundance: -
j_gene: TRBJ1-2
v_gene: TRBV5-1
CDR3aa: CASSLEGTGRVNGYTF
CDR3nt: TGCGCCAGCAGCTTGGAGGGTACAGGGCGTGTAAATGGCTACACCTTC

d_gene: TRBD1
abundance: -
j_gene: TRBJ1-2
v_gene: TRBV5-4
CDR3aa: CASSLVGQGYGYTF
CDR3nt: TGTGCCAGCAGCTTGGTGGGACAGGGGTATGGCTACACCTTC

d_gene: -
abundance: -
j_gene: TRBJ1-6
v_gene: TRBV7-2
CDR3aa: CASSLGGDGNSPLHF
CDR3nt: TGTGCCAGCAGCTTAGGCGGGGACGGTAATTCACCCCTCCACTTT

d_gene: TRBD1
abundance: few
j_gene: TRBJ1-4
v_gene: TRBV5-6
CDR3aa: CASSLRGDRSFTTNEKLFF
CDR3nt: TGTGCCAGCAGCTTGAGGGGGGACAGGTCCTTCACAACTAATGAAAAACTGTTTTTT

d_gene: TRBD1
abundance: -
j_gene: TRBJ2-7
v_gene: TRBV18
CDR3aa: CASSVKGQKDYEQYF
CDR3nt: TGTGCCAGCTCAGTTAAGGGACAGAAAGACTACGAGCAGTACTTC

d_gene: -
abundance: -
j_gene: TRBJ1-2
v_gene: TRBV29-1
CDR3aa: CSVEAARDYGYTF
CDR3nt: TGCAGCGTTGAAGCCGCCCGGGATTATGGCTACACCTTC

d_gene: -
abundance: -
j_gene: TRBJ2-6
v_gene: TRBV4-1
CDR3aa: CASSQAGVPVLTF
CDR3nt: TGCGCCAGCAGCCAAGCGGGGGTCCCCGTCCTGACTTTC

d_gene: -
abundance: few
j_gene: TRBJ1-1
v_gene: TRBV11-1
CDR3aa: CASSSTGEAFF
CDR3nt: TGTGCCAGCAGCTCTACAGGTGAAGCTTTCTTT

d_gene: -
abundance: -
j_gene: TRBJ1-2
v_gene: TRBV29-1
CDR3aa: CSVSADIYGYTF
CDR3nt: TGCAGCGTTTCAGCAGACATCTATGGCTACACCTTC

d_gene: TRBD1
abundance: few
j_gene: TRBJ1-1
v_gene: TRBV5-1
CDR3aa: CASSTGGEAFF
CDR3nt: TGCGCCAGCTCGACAGGGGGGGAAGCTTTCTTT

d_gene: TRBD1
abundance: -
j_gene: TRBJ1-2
v_gene: TRBV5-8
CDR3aa: CASSLGGQGEGYGANGYTF
CDR3nt: TGTGCCAGCAGCTTGGGGGGACAGGGAGAAGGCTATGGAGCGAATGGCTACACCTTC

d_gene: TRBD1
abundance: -
j_gene: TRBJ2-5
v_gene: TRBV25-1
CDR3aa: CASRDLQGGETQYF
CDR3nt: TGTGCCAGCAGGGACTTACAGGGGGGAGAGACCCAGTACTTC

d_gene: TRBD1
abundance: few
j_gene: TRBJ1-1
v_gene: TRBV5-1
CDR3aa: CASSIDRGVAFF
CDR3nt: TGCGCCAGCAGCATCGACAGGGGCGTAGCTTTCTTT

d_gene: -
abundance: -
j_gene: TRBJ1-1
v_gene: TRBV7-6
CDR3aa: CASSLGEGVEAFF
CDR3nt: TGTGCCAGCAGCTTAGGTGAAGGGGTTGAAGCTTTCTTT

d_gene: -
abundance: few
j_gene: TRBJ2-1
v_gene: TRBV20-1
CDR3aa: CSAKGLQEQFF
CDR3nt: TGCAGTGCGAAGGGACTTCAGGAGCAGTTCTTC

d_gene: -
abundance: -
j_gene: TRBJ1-5
v_gene: TRBV6-4
CDR3aa: CASSDSPNQPQHF
CDR3nt: TGTGCCAGCAGTGACAGCCCCAATCAGCCCCAGCATTTT

d_gene: -
abundance: -
j_gene: TRBJ1-5
v_gene: TRBV15
CDR3aa: CATSRDRDQPQHF
CDR3nt: TGTGCCACCAGCAGAGATCGGGATCAGCCCCAGCATTTT

d_gene: -
abundance: -
j_gene: TRBJ2-1
v_gene: TRBV4-1
CDR3aa: CASSQEFGESSYNEQFF
CDR3nt: TGCGCCAGCAGCCAAGAGTTCGGGGAGAGCTCCTACAATGAGCAGTTCTTC

d_gene: TRBD1
abundance: few
j_gene: TRBJ1-5
v_gene: TRBV2
CDR3aa: CASSYGQGNQPQHF
CDR3nt: TGTGCCAGCAGCTACGGACAGGGGAATCAGCCCCAGCATTTT

d_gene: -
abundance: -
j_gene: TRBJ1-2
v_gene: TRBV5-1
CDR3aa: CASSLEDGGGYTF
CDR3nt: TGCGCCAGCAGCTTGGAGGATGGGGGCGGCTACACCTTC

d_gene: -
abundance: few
j_gene: TRBJ2-1
v_gene: TRBV5-4
CDR3aa: CASSHDRNNEQFF
CDR3nt: TGTGCCAGCAGCCATGACAGAAACAATGAGCAGTTCTTC

d_gene: -
abundance: -
j_gene: TRBJ1-1
v_gene: TRBV5-6
CDR3aa: CASSWRGVLNTEAFF
CDR3nt: TGTGCCAGCAGCTGGCGGGGCGTCCTTAACACCGAAGCTTTCTTT

d_gene: -
abundance: once
j_gene: TRBJ1-2
v_gene: TRBV20-1
CDR3aa: CSSGGIGGYTF
CDR3nt: TGCAGTTCCGGAGGTATCGGTGGCTACACCTTC

d_gene: -
abundance: few
j_gene: TRBJ2-7
v_gene: TRBV6-6
CDR3aa: CASSDSGAAFYEQYF
CDR3nt: TGTGCCAGCAGTGATTCAGGGGCTGCTTTCTACGAGCAGTACTTC

d_gene: TRBD2
abundance: -
j_gene: TRBJ2-1
v_gene: TRBV29-1
CDR3aa: CSVTKGSGGSDEQFF
CDR3nt: TGCAGCGTTACTAAAGGTAGCGGGGGATCGGATGAGCAGTTCTTC

d_gene: TRBD2
abundance: -
j_gene: TRBJ2-3
v_gene: TRBV7-6
CDR3aa: CASSLNSGEGTDTQYF
CDR3nt: TGTGCCAGCAGCTTAAATTCCGGGGAGGGGACAGATACGCAGTATTTT

d_gene: -
abundance: -
j_gene: TRBJ1-6
v_gene: TRBV19
CDR3aa: CASSMRQEAIIGDPYNSPLHF
CDR3nt: TGTGCCAGTAGTATGCGACAGGAGGCGATAATTGGGGATCCTTATAATTCACCCCTCCACTTT

d_gene: TRBD1
abundance: -
j_gene: TRBJ1-1
v_gene: TRBV5-8
CDR3aa: CASSSGQGRNTEAFF
CDR3nt: TGTGCCAGCAGCTCTGGACAGGGTAGGAACACTGAAGCTTTCTTT

d_gene: TRBD2
abundance: -
j_gene: TRBJ2-1
v_gene: TRBV27
CDR3aa: CASSSTGTSGSYNEQFF
CDR3nt: TGTGCCAGCAGTTCGACCGGGACTAGCGGGAGTTACAATGAGCAGTTCTTC

d_gene: TRBD1
abundance: -
j_gene: TRBJ1-2
v_gene: TRBV5-1
CDR3aa: CASQGTAGFNYGYTF
CDR3nt: TGCGCCAGCCAAGGGACAGCCGGATTTAACTATGGCTACACCTTC

d_gene: TRBD2
abundance: -
j_gene: TRBJ2-2
v_gene: TRBV7-9
CDR3aa: CASSILGLAGVLTGELFF
CDR3nt: TGTGCCAGCAGCATCTTGGGACTAGCGGGGGTTCTCACCGGGGAGCTGTTTTTT

d_gene: TRBD2
abundance: -
j_gene: TRBJ2-2
v_gene: TRBV27
CDR3aa: CASSFQRGGRDTGELFF
CDR3nt: TGTGCCAGCAGTTTCCAGCGGGGGGGCCGGGACACCGGGGAGCTGTTTTTT

d_gene: -
abundance: once
j_gene: TRBJ2-5
v_gene: TRBV7-3
CDR3aa: CASSFSGGGETQYF
CDR3nt: TGTGCCAGCAGCTTCAGCGGCGGAGGAGAGACCCAGTACTTC

d_gene: TRBD1
abundance: -
j_gene: TRBJ1-2
v_gene: TRBV5-6
CDR3aa: CASSLGDRRPKIYGYTF
CDR3nt: TGTGCCAGCAGCCTGGGGGACAGGCGTCCCAAGATCTATGGCTACACCTTC

d_gene: TRBD2
abundance: -
j_gene: TRBJ2-7
v_gene: TRBV11-2
CDR3aa: CASSPLAGGKYEQYF
CDR3nt: TGTGCCAGCAGCCCTCTAGCGGGGGGTAAATACGAGCAGTACTTC

d_gene: -
abundance: -
j_gene: TRBJ2-3
v_gene: TRBV5-1
CDR3aa: CASSLGIASTDTQYF
CDR3nt: TGCGCCAGCAGCTTGGGGATAGCAAGCACAGATACGCAGTATTTT

d_gene: TRBD1
abundance: -
j_gene: TRBJ2-1
v_gene: TRBV18
CDR3aa: CASSPTGTGFEQFF
CDR3nt: TGTGCCAGCTCACCCACCGGGACAGGGTTTGAGCAGTTCTTC

d_gene: TRBD1
abundance: -
j_gene: TRBJ2-5
v_gene: TRBV18
CDR3aa: CASSPGTGGSGQETQYF
CDR3nt: TGTGCCAGCTCACCAGGGACAGGGGGCAGTGGGCAAGAGACCCAGTACTTC

d_gene: TRBD1
abundance: -
j_gene: TRBJ1-2
v_gene: TRBV4-3
CDR3aa: CASSQVGTANYGYTF
CDR3nt: TGCGCCAGCAGCCAAGTCGGGACAGCTAACTATGGCTACACCTTC

d_gene: -
abundance: -
j_gene: TRBJ1-2
v_gene: TRBV25-1
CDR3aa: CASSERAGFGYTF
CDR3nt: TGTGCCAGCAGTGAAAGGGCAGGGTTTGGCTACACCTTC

d_gene: TRBD1
abundance: -
j_gene: TRBJ2-1
v_gene: TRBV18
CDR3aa: CASSPPDRESYNEQFF
CDR3nt: TGTGCCAGCTCACCACCGGACAGGGAGTCCTACAATGAGCAGTTCTTC